This T cell receptor beta chain came from a study of shared T cell receptors in the human thymus. The data were produced by immunoSEQ multiplex PCR, yet TCRdb's version contains in-frame clones alone and is incomplete. The table shows hundreds of thousands of clones, with approximately 78% occurring only once. These sequences were also reported in another study, on human thymus T cells. From that second work: The sample donors, healthy Finnish infants, were having corrective surgery for congenital heart defects. Resections that were taken during corrective heart surgery supplied the thymus tissue. Thymic and blood repertoires showed apparently biased V and J gene usage. Related work found strong thymic repertoire overlap between unrelated individuals.

This TCR came from a boy in the first two years of life with a congenital heart defect. Sequenced input: thymocytes.

The CDR3 is CASSQEVVRDCNEQFF. For the CDR3, the DNA is TGCGCCAGCAGCCAAGAAGTGGTGCGGGATTGCAATGAGCAGTTCTTC. V is TRBV4-3 and J is TRBJ2-1; possibly TRBD2 for D (6 bases). Germline CDR1 reads LGHNA; CDR2 reads YSLEER. The CDR3 has 16 amino acids. Deletions cut 0 bases from V and 6 bases from J, with 15 bases between.